These 23 T cell receptor beta chains share one sample of origin, sequenced in a study of early stage breast cancer tumors. Generated by immunoSEQ multiplex PCR, the TCRdb table keeps only in-frame clones and is missing some. The sample has roughly 53,000 clones; just over 90% are singletons. Sequenced input: blood. The source is a person between 65 and 79 years old with breast cancer.

V and J are TRBV5-1 and TRBJ1-2, with 12 bases matching TRBD1. Germline V CDR1 and CDR2: SGHRS, YFSETQ. The CDR3 runs to 19 residues. V lost 2 bases to trimming and J lost 0 bases; unmatched junction nucleotides: 11. The CDR3: CASSFLPGQGAPSNYGYTF. CDR3 bases: TGCGCCAGCAGCTTTCTTCCGGGACAGGGGGCCCCTTCTAACTATGGCTACACCTTC.

This clone occurred a few times. The chain uses TRBV30 and TRBJ1-2; 7 nucleotides line up with TRBD1. V was clipped by 2 bases and J by 3 bases; unmatched bases: 3. Germline CDR1 and CDR2: GTSNPN and SVGIG (reference sequence). The CDR3 is 13 residues long. The CDR3 here is CAWSYRGDYGYTF. As DNA, the CDR3 is TGTGCCTGGAGTTACAGGGGAGACTATGGCTACACCTTC.

V gene TRBV11-2 combines with J gene TRBJ2-7; 12 bases fit TRBD2. J gave up 5 bases and V 2 bases, and 4 bases lay outside the gene matches. Germline CDR1 SGHAT, CDR2 FQNNGV. The CDR3 has 15 amino acids. The CDR3 is CASSLTTSGGHEQYF. The DNA of the CDR3 is TGTGCCAGCAGCTTAACGACTAGCGGGGGCCACGAGCAGTACTTC.

V and J are TRBV30 and TRBJ2-7; the D is unclear. CDR1 is GTSNPN, CDR2 SVGIG, per germline (reference sequence). The V gene lost 4 bases and the J gene lost 5 bases, with 15 bases spanning the gap. The CDR3 length is 13 residues. CDR3 DNA sequence: TGTGCCTGGACCCAGCCCCCCGGAGACGAGCAGTACTTC. Its translation is CAWTQPPGDEQYF. The full variable domain, in which reference TRBV30 and TRBJ2-7 provide the parts outside the CDR3, is SQTIHQWPATLVQPVGSPLSLECTVEGTSNPNLYWYRQAAGRGLQLLFYSVGIGQISSEVPQNLSASRPQDRQFILSSKKLLLSDSGFYLCAWTQPPGDEQYFGPGTRLTVT.

The chain has TRBV6-5 and TRBJ1-3; the D is unclear. Germline V gene lookup returns CDR1 MNHEY and CDR2 SVGAGI. Trimming removed 6 bases at V and 4 bases at J, with 16 bases between. The CDR3 has 15 residues. DNA for the CDR3: TGTGCCAGCAGAACCGACTCGGCCGGCGGAAACACCATATATTTT. Translating it yields CASRTDSAGGNTIYF.

The J gene is TRBJ2-5, the V gene TRBV2, with D possibly being TRBD1 (8 bases). This CDR3 has 16 amino acids. Looked up from germline, CDR1 is SNHLY and CDR2 is FYNNEI. Trimming took off 2 bases at V and 2 bases at J, with 15 bases between the two ends. In nucleotides, the CDR3 is TGTGCCAGCAGTGAATCGCCACAGGGGGGGCAAGAGACCCAGTACTTC. Translation: CASSESPQGGQETQYF.

The chain recombines TRBV13 with TRBJ2-2; 11 bases are shared with TRBD1. This CDR3 region has 14 residues. The V and J ends lost 5 bases and 8 bases, in that order; junction bases with no gene match: 4. Germline CDR1 PRHDT, CDR2 FYEKMQ (reference sequence). CDR3 residues: CASSRDRGTGELFF. The DNA for the CDR3 is TGTGCCAGCAGCCGGGACAGGGGGACAGGGGAGCTGTTTTTT.

The chain employs TRBV7-9 and TRBJ1-4; D not certain. Per germline, CDR1 SEHNR and CDR2 FQNEAQ (reference sequence). The V and J ends lost 5 bases and 7 bases respectively, with 20 bases between them. The CDR3 length is 16 residues. The DNA for the CDR3 is TGTGCCAGCAGCCTCAACCTCCGGGAGGGCGGTGAAAAACTGTTTTTT. Amino acid sequence: CASSLNLREGGEKLFF.

The CDR3 nucleotides read TGTGCCAGTAGTATTATCCCCGCAGGAGGGAACACTGAAGCTTTCTTT. Residues: CASSIIPAGGNTEAFF. The chain couples TRBV19 to TRBJ1-1; no firm D call. The CDR3 has 16 amino acids. The V and J ends lost 3 bases and 1 base respectively, with 15 bases between them. Per germline, CDR1 LNHDA and CDR2 SQIVND (reference sequence).

V usage is TRBV7-6 and J usage is TRBJ1-3, with a weak D call TRBD1 (5 bases). The CDR3 length is 17 residues. V lost 4 bases and J lost 0, with 16 bases in between. Germline V gene lookup returns CDR1 SGHVS and CDR2 FNYEAQ. The CDR3 sequence is CASSSRGSGRSGNTIYF. CDR3 DNA sequence: TGTGCCAGCAGCTCTAGGGGATCAGGCCGCTCTGGAAACACCATATATTTT.

Here the CDR3 DNA reads TGTGCCAGCAGCTTAGGGCCGCCTAGCACAGATACGCAGTATTTT. Translation gives CASSLGPPSTDTQYF. The J gene is TRBJ2-3, the V gene TRBV7-3; no clear D gene. Germline V gene sequence: CDR1 SGHTA, CDR2 FQGTGA. The CDR3 covers 15 residues. Trimming removed 2 bases at V and 0 bases at J, with 9 bases between.

The genes are TRBV21-1 and TRBJ2-5; TRBD1, as called in the table, went unchecked against the DNA. TRBV21-1 is given as a pseudogene. The CDR3 covers 18 residues. The CDR3 region has the DNA TGTGCCAGCAGGTACAACTCCAGGACAGAAAATGGACAAGAGACCCAGTACTTC. Its protein product is CASRYNSRTENGQETQYF.

The chain couples TRBV5-1 to TRBJ2-1; tentatively, D is TRBD2 (7 bases). V lost 1 base and J lost 4, with 15 bases in between. The germline V gene encodes CDR1 SGHRS and CDR2 YFSETQ. The CDR3 consists of 16 residues. This chain's CDR3 is CASSLRGRGTYNEQFF. As DNA, the CDR3 is TGCGCCAGCAGCTTGAGGGGGAGGGGGACTTACAATGAGCAGTTCTTC. The entire variable domain, with the rest obtained from reference TRBV5-1 and TRBJ2-1, is as follows: KAGVTQTPRYLIKTRGQQVTLSCSPISGHRSVSWYQQTPGQGLQFLFEYFSETQRNKGNFPGRFSGRQFSNSRSEMNVSTLELGDSALYLCASSLRGRGTYNEQFFGPGTRLTVL.

V gene TRBV5-1 combines with J gene TRBJ1-2, with D perhaps TRBD1 (6 bases). The CDR3 extends over 14 amino acids. The germline V gene has CDR1 SGHRS and CDR2 YFSETQ. Trimming shortened V by 4 bases and J by 7 bases, and 17 bases separated the two germline ends. CDR3 region: CASSQDRGGLGYTF. CDR3 in DNA: TGCGCCAGCAGCCAAGACCGCGGGGGGCTTGGCTACACCTTC.

The V gene is TRBV30, the J gene TRBJ2-1; 11 nucleotides line up with TRBD2. The V gene's germline CDR1 is GTSNPN and CDR2 SVGIG (reference sequence). This CDR3 comprises 16 residues. V dropped 5 bases and J dropped 5; count of bases not matched to a gene: 11. The CDR3, as DNA: TGTGCCTGGGGCGTTGAGACTAGCGGGGTCCACAATGAGCAGTTCTTC. Translating it yields CAWGVETSGVHNEQFF.

The gene calls are TRBV18 and TRBJ2-5; the D is unclear. Germline assignment: CDR1 KGHSH and CDR2 LQKENI. CDR3 size: 13 residues. V was cut by 6 bases and J by 5 bases, with 13 bases left in between. The CDR3 DNA follows: TGTGCCAGCTCCCTAAGAGGTGGGGAGACCCAGTACTTC. Protein sequence: CASSLRGGETQYF.

This clone occurred once. The genes are TRBV5-1 and TRBJ2-3; 8 bases fit TRBD2. This CDR3 spans 15 amino acids. Looked up from germline, CDR1 is SGHRS and CDR2 is YFSETQ. The V and J ends lost 2 bases and 3 bases, in that order; junction bases with no gene match: 5. In DNA form, the CDR3 reads TGCGCCAGCAGCTTCTTAGCGGGATGGACAGATACGCAGTATTTT. Encoded protein: CASSFLAGWTDTQYF.

The V call is TRBV28, the J call TRBJ2-5; the match to TRBD1 covers 7 bases. The CDR3 contains 13 residues. Germline CDR1 reads MDHEN; CDR2 reads SYDVKM. Trimming removed 6 bases from V and 5 bases from J; junction bases left unmatched: 6. DNA for the CDR3: TGTGCCAGCAGGTCCACAGGGGATGAGACCCAGTACTTC. It translates to CASRSTGDETQYF.

J is TRBJ2-1 and V is TRBV9; D unresolved. The germline CDR1 and CDR2 sequences are SGDLS and YYNGEE. This CDR3 has 10 amino acids. V was clipped by 6 bases and J by 11 bases, with 9 bases between them. CDR3 nucleotide sequence: TGTGCCAGCATCTGGTCTAAGCAGTTCTTC. This gives the protein CASIWSKQFF.

The rearrangement links TRBV5-1 to TRBJ2-3, with D perhaps TRBD2 (6 bases). The germline V gene encodes CDR1 SGHRS and CDR2 YFSETQ. CDR3 length: 15 residues. Trimming stripped 3 bases from V and 1 base from J, with 12 bases between. CDR3 sequence: CASSSSWGGTDTQYF. The CDR3 region has the DNA TGCGCCAGCAGCTCGTCGTGGGGGGGCACAGATACGCAGTATTTT.

The chain combines TRBV6-1 with TRBJ2-1; weak D call: TRBD2 (5 bases). Trimming took off 6 bases at V and 9 bases at J, with 15 bases between the two ends. The CDR3 consists of 13 residues. Germline lookup yields CDR1 MNHNS and CDR2 SASEGT. CDR3 loop: CASSPTREGEQFF. In DNA, the CDR3 is TGTGCCAGCAGCCCTACGCGCGAGGGTGAGCAGTTCTTC.

J is TRBJ2-2 and V is TRBV5-1, with 8 bases lining up with TRBD2. Looked up from germline, CDR1 is SGHRS and CDR2 is YFSETQ. Trimming at V came to 1 base and at J to 2 bases, leaving 4 bases not matched to a gene. This CDR3 has 16 residues. The CDR3 nucleotides read TGCGCCAGCAGCTTGATAGCGGGGTTAAACACCGGGGAGCTGTTTTTT. This translates into CASSLIAGLNTGELFF. The variable domain in full, with the rest retrieved from reference TRBV5-1 and TRBJ2-2, is KAGVTQTPRYLIKTRGQQVTLSCSPISGHRSVSWYQQTPGQGLQFLFEYFSETQRNKGNFPGRFSGRQFSNSRSEMNVSTLELGDSALYLCASSLIAGLNTGELFFGEGSRLTVL.

This clone was picked up one time. The chain is built from TRBV7-2 and TRBJ1-1; TRBD1 aligns across 7 bases. V shed 6 bases, J shed 4 bases, and the junction held 5 bases outside the gene matches. The germline gives CDR1 SGHTA, CDR2 FQGNSA. The CDR3 totals 13 residues. CDR3 DNA: TGTGCCAGCAGTACACAGGGGAGCACTGAAGCTTTCTTT. It specifies CASSTQGSTEAFF.